Listed below are T cell receptor beta chains from one sample, sequenced in a study of long-term antiretroviral therapy in people with HIV. Here immunoSEQ multiplex PCR was the method, and the copy in TCRdb shows in-frame clones only, minus some. The sample lists under 45,000 clones, about 94% occurring once. The starting material was unsorted PBMCs, obtained 9 to 9.5 years after starting antiretroviral therapy. These receptors all come from a man younger than 40 with HIV. Each CDR3 is given with its conserved first and last residue. The D gene is left open where the match is weak. Not every row has a clone size; where given, it reads once, few, many or a size class.

V: TRBV9
size: once
J: TRBJ1-1
D: NA
CDR3: CASSVLYEAFF
DNA: TGTGCCAGCAGCGTATTATATGAAGCTTTCTTT

V: TRBV28
size: NA
J: TRBJ1-2
D: TRBD1
CDR3: CASSGQGVVGYTF
DNA: TGTGCCAGCAGTGGGCAGGGGGTCGTCGGCTACACCTTC

V: TRBV7-2
size: NA
J: TRBJ2-5
D: NA
CDR3: CASSTVGAGDGETQYF
DNA: TGTGCCAGCAGCACCGTAGGGGCAGGGGACGGGGAGACCCAGTACTTC

V: TRBV2
size: medium-sized
J: TRBJ2-7
D: NA
CDR3: CASSDIEQYF
DNA: TGTGCCAGCAGTGATATCGAGCAGTACTTC

V: TRBV11-2
size: NA
J: TRBJ2-7
D: TRBD2
CDR3: CASSLASSGFRSYEQYF
DNA: TGTGCCAGCAGCTTAGCCTCTAGCGGGTTTAGGTCCTACGAGCAGTACTTC

V: TRBV4-1
size: few
J: TRBJ1-5
D: NA
CDR3: CASSHLGANQPQHF
DNA: TGCGCCAGCAGCCACCTTGGAGCCAATCAGCCCCAGCATTTT

V: TRBV2
size: NA
J: TRBJ2-2
D: NA
CDR3: CASSELVGAAWTGELFF
DNA: TGTGCCAGCAGTGAATTGGTCGGGGCGGCGTGGACCGGGGAGCTGTTTTTT

V: TRBV5-1
size: NA
J: TRBJ1-5
D: NA
CDR3: CASSLGQGGQPQHF
DNA: TGCGCCAGCAGCTTGGGGCAGGGAGGTCAGCCCCAGCATTTT

V: TRBV5-1
size: NA
J: TRBJ1-4
D: TRBD1
CDR3: CASSLTHRGPATNEKLFF
DNA: TGCGCCAGCAGCTTGACCCACAGGGGGCCTGCAACTAATGAAAAACTGTTTTTT

V: TRBV11-2
size: NA
J: TRBJ2-3
D: TRBD2
CDR3: CASSLGTRPDTQYF
DNA: TGTGCCAGCAGCTTAGGGACTAGACCAGATACGCAGTATTTT

V: TRBV7-9
size: NA
J: TRBJ2-7
D: NA
CDR3: CASSWTDSSYEQYF
DNA: TGTGCCAGCAGCTGGACGGATAGCTCCTACGAGCAGTACTTC

V: TRBV14
size: NA
J: TRBJ2-2
D: NA
CDR3: CASSQVRGGTGELFF
DNA: TGTGCCAGCAGCCAAGTCAGGGGGGGCACCGGGGAGCTGTTTTTT

V: TRBV6-1
size: NA
J: TRBJ2-7
D: NA
CDR3: CASSPWLTYEQYF
DNA: TGTGCCAGCAGCCCCTGGTTGACCTACGAGCAGTACTTC

V: TRBV7-8
size: once
J: TRBJ2-1
D: TRBD2
CDR3: CASSPRGLAGVPGEGNEQFF
DNA: TGTGCCAGCAGCCCCCGGGGACTAGCGGGGGTACCCGGTGAGGGAAATGAGCAGTTCTTC

V: TRBV10-2
size: NA
J: TRBJ2-7
D: TRBD1
CDR3: CASSDPGQGAQYF
DNA: TGCGCCAGCAGTGACCCGGGACAGGGAGCGCAGTACTTC

V: TRBV4-1
size: NA
J: TRBJ1-4
D: TRBD1
CDR3: CASSQGTGGGEKLFF
DNA: TGCGCCAGCAGCCAAGGGACAGGGGGAGGTGAAAAACTGTTTTTT

V: TRBV30
size: NA
J: TRBJ1-4
D: TRBD1
CDR3: CAWSIGTVATNEKLFF
DNA: TGTGCCTGGAGTATCGGGACAGTTGCAACTAATGAAAAACTGTTTTTT

V: TRBV14
size: NA
J: TRBJ2-1
D: TRBD1
CDR3: CASSRDSSSYNEQFF
DNA: TGTGCCAGCAGCCGGGACAGTAGCTCCTACAATGAGCAGTTCTTC

V: TRBV9
size: NA
J: TRBJ1-2
D: NA
CDR3: CASSAYGTYGYTF
DNA: TGTGCCAGCAGCGCTTACGGGACTTATGGCTACACCTTC

V: TRBV6-1
size: NA
J: TRBJ1-1
D: NA
CDR3: CASSEGWFMNTEAFF
DNA: TGTGCCAGCAGTGAAGGGTGGTTCATGAACACTGAAGCTTTCTTT

V: TRBV19
size: NA
J: TRBJ1-5
D: NA
CDR3: CASSKQGGSNQPQHF
DNA: TGTGCCAGTAGTAAGCAGGGAGGGAGCAATCAGCCCCAGCATTTT

V: TRBV19
size: NA
J: TRBJ1-1
D: NA
CDR3: CASSIEAQGPDTEAFF
DNA: TGTGCCAGTAGTATAGAGGCGCAGGGGCCGGACACTGAAGCTTTCTTT

V: TRBV20-1
size: NA
J: TRBJ2-5
D: NA
CDR3: CSATQETQYF
DNA: TGCAGTGCTACCCAAGAGACCCAGTACTTC

V: TRBV28
size: once
J: TRBJ1-2
D: NA
CDR3: CASRPTVSYGYTF
DNA: TGTGCCAGCAGACCCACAGTATCCTATGGCTACACCTTC

V: TRBV7-8
size: NA
J: TRBJ1-1
D: NA
CDR3: CASSRGSLNTEAFF
DNA: TGTGCCAGCAGCAGGGGCAGTTTGAACACTGAAGCTTTCTTT

V: TRBV7-9
size: NA
J: TRBJ1-2
D: NA
CDR3: CASSRTEYGYTF
DNA: TGTGCCAGCAGCCGGACTGAGTATGGCTACACCTTC

V: TRBV4-2
size: NA
J: TRBJ1-1
D: NA
CDR3: CASSQGGTNTEAFF
DNA: TGTGCCAGCAGCCAAGGTGGGACGAACACTGAAGCTTTCTTT

V: TRBV6-5
size: NA
J: TRBJ1-2
D: NA
CDR3: CASSRRDRSWYTF
DNA: TGTGCCAGCAGTCGGAGGGACCGCTCTTGGTACACCTTC

V: TRBV7-2
size: NA
J: TRBJ2-3
D: TRBD2
CDR3: CASSLFGGADTQYF
DNA: TGTGCCAGCAGCTTATTTGGGGGGGCAGATACGCAGTATTTT

V: TRBV10-3
size: NA
J: TRBJ1-6
D: NA
CDR3: CAISELDQTSPLHF
DNA: TGTGCCATCAGTGAATTAGATCAGACTTCACCCCTCCACTTT

V: TRBV5-6
size: NA
J: TRBJ1-5
D: TRBD1
CDR3: CASSLGDRSLPQHF
DNA: TGTGCCAGCAGCTTGGGGGACAGGAGTCTCCCCCAGCATTTT

V: TRBV5-8
size: NA
J: TRBJ1-5
D: NA
CDR3: CASSLSFQGFGQPQHF
DNA: TGTGCCAGCAGCTTGAGTTTCCAAGGGTTTGGTCAGCCCCAGCATTTT

V: TRBV27
size: NA
J: TRBJ1-2
D: TRBD1
CDR3: CASSSADRGPYGYTF
DNA: TGTGCCAGCAGTTCCGCCGACAGGGGTCCTTATGGCTACACCTTC

V: TRBV9
size: NA
J: TRBJ2-1
D: TRBD2
CDR3: CASSVGGGGAFNEQFF
DNA: TGTGCCAGCAGCGTAGGGGGCGGGGGGGCGTTCAATGAGCAGTTCTTC

V: TRBV9
size: NA
J: TRBJ1-4
D: NA
CDR3: CASSVLPETEGGGELFF
DNA: TGTGCCAGCAGCGTTCTCCCAGAAACGGAAGGAGGCGGTGAACTGTTTTTT

V: TRBV18
size: NA
J: TRBJ2-3
D: NA
CDR3: CASENTDTQYF
DNA: TGTGCCAGCGAAAACACAGATACGCAGTATTTT